What follows is one T cell receptor beta chain and its context. TCRdb reanalysed the RT-PCR reads using MiXCR and keeps one entry per CDR3 protein. The sample comprises about 110,000 distinct CDR3 sequences, 35% of which are singletons, and around 25% rests with the top ten. The data derive from a study of patients and donors after allogeneic stem cell transplantation. Germline assignment: CDR1 SGHDT and CDR2 YYEEEE. V shed 1 base, J shed 8 bases, and the junction held 3 bases outside the gene matches. This CDR3 comprises 13 residues. The genes are TRBV5-6 and TRBJ2-4; 7 bases align to TRBD2. The receptor was derived from a human donor who was either an allogeneic HSCT recipient or a stem cell or donor lymphocyte infusion donor (not recorded which). It is not recorded whose cells these are; they may come from a transplant donor. The sequenced material came from blood, either unsorted or a sorted T cell fraction (not recorded which). The CDR3 nucleotides are TGTGCCAGCAGCTTGTCGGGGAGGGACATTCAGTACTTC. This gives the protein CASSLSGRDIQYF.